Below are 26 T cell receptor beta chains sequenced from a single sample in a study of T cell changes during pregnancy in multiple sclerosis. TCRdb's copy holds only in-frame clones and misses some; the assay was immunoSEQ multiplex PCR. The sample has about 39,000 clones, just over 90% seen once. The material sequenced was CD4+ T cells from peripheral blood mononuclear cells, taken in the first trimester of pregnancy. The receptor source for this set is a female donor with multiple sclerosis, enrolled in a pregnancy study.

The V and J genes are TRBV6-1 and TRBJ2-7; 8 bases line up with TRBD2. The CDR3 extends over 14 amino acids. V was clipped by 6 bases and J by 4 bases; unmatched bases: 8. CDR1 is MNHNS, CDR2 SASEGT, per germline. The DNA for the CDR3 is TGTGCCAGCAGCCAGCGGGGGCCCACTTACGAGCAGTACTTC. Its protein is CASSQRGPTYEQYF.

This chain connects TRBV14 to TRBJ1-5; D remains ambiguous. The CDR3 loop spans 14 amino acids. V shed 2 bases and J shed 3 bases, with 8 bases lying between them. The germline gives CDR1 SGHDN, CDR2 FVKESK. CDR3: CASSQSGLNQPQHF. The CDR3 DNA reads as TGTGCCAGCAGCCAAAGCGGCCTCAATCAGCCCCAGCATTTT.

The chain is built from TRBV7-3 and TRBJ1-1, with 7 bases aligning to TRBD1. This CDR3 contains 15 residues. Germline loops: CDR1 SGHTA, CDR2 FQGTGA. Losses at the gene ends were 3 bases for V and 1 base for J; bases not matched to a gene: 5. The CDR3 spells CASSFLGQPNTEAFF. The CDR3, as DNA: TGTGCCAGCAGCTTCCTGGGACAGCCGAACACTGAAGCTTTCTTT. The full variable domain, with the rest looked up from reference TRBV7-3 and TRBJ1-1, is GAGVSQTPSNKVTEKGKYVELRCDPISGHTALYWYRQSLGQGPEFLIYFQGTGAADDSGLPNDRFFAVRPEGSVSTLKIQRTERGDSAVYLCASSFLGQPNTEAFFGQGTRLTVV.

V usage is TRBV5-1 and J usage is TRBJ1-3, with a tentative D call TRBD1 (5 bases). Germline values: CDR1 SGHRS, CDR2 YFSETQ. This CDR3 is 16 amino acids long. V lost 4 bases, J lost 7 bases, and 21 bases lay in between. The CDR3, as DNA: TGCGCCAGCAGCCGAACTCAGGGACTACTGGGGAACACCATATATTTT. Its protein is CASSRTQGLLGNTIYF.

The chain recombines TRBV5-5 with TRBJ1-2, with a weak D call TRBD1 (5 bases). The CDR3 length is 15 residues. V was shortened by 4 bases and J by 7 bases, with 20 bases between the two germline ends. Looked up from germline, CDR1 is SGHKS and CDR2 is YYEKEE (reference sequence). This CDR3 reads CASSPSGLSASGYTF. The CDR3 coding sequence is TGTGCCAGCAGCCCCTCGGGACTCTCGGCCAGTGGCTACACCTTC.

As DNA, the CDR3 is TGTGCCAGCAGTCAGGACAGCACCACTGAAGCTTTCTTT. This sequence encodes CASSQDSTTEAFF. This chain links TRBV5-4 with TRBJ1-1; D perhaps matches TRBD1 (6 bases). CDR3 length equals 13 residues. V was pared by 5 bases and J by 4 bases, with 12 bases between. Germline values: CDR1 SGHNT, CDR2 YYREEE (reference sequence).

This clone was counted only a few times. This chain joins TRBV19 and TRBJ1-6; D not resolved. This CDR3 spans 14 amino acids. The V end lost 7 bases, the J end lost 8 bases, and 15 bases lay between the germline ends. The germline gives CDR1 LNHDA, CDR2 SQIVND (reference sequence). CDR3 DNA sequence: TGTGCCAGTACCCCGGGTGCCTTGGATTCACCCCTCCACTTT. This sequence encodes CASTPGALDSPLHF.

The chain combines TRBV1 with TRBJ2-1; the listed D gene, TRBD2, was not tested against the DNA. TRBV1 is a documented pseudogene. This CDR3 comprises 16 residues. The CDR3 region is CTRVGEREVKYNEQFF. For the CDR3, the DNA is TGCACCAGGGTCGGGGAGCGGGAGGTAAAATACAATGAGCAGTTCTTC.

The J gene is TRBJ1-1, the V gene TRBV18; perhaps TRBD1 as D (5 bases). The CDR3 loop spans 14 amino acids. Germline V CDR1 and CDR2: KGHSH, LQKENI. The ends were cut back, 4 bases at V and 5 bases at J, with 14 bases in the middle. CDR3 residues: CASSRNRGGTEAFF. Here the CDR3 DNA reads TGTGCCAGCTCACGCAACCGGGGGGGAACTGAAGCTTTCTTT. Full variable domain (rest looked up from reference TRBV18 and TRBJ1-1): NAGVMQNPRHLVRRRGQEARLRCSPMKGHSHVYWYRQLPEEGLKFMVYLQKENIIDESGMPKERFSAEFPKEGPSILRIQQVVRGDSAAYFCASSRNRGGTEAFFGQGTRLTVV.

This clone was recorded once. The chain carries TRBV11-2 and TRBJ2-7; weak D call: TRBD1 (6 bases). The CDR3 is 14 residues long. V was cut by 9 bases and J by 12 bases, with 27 bases left in between. Germline V gives CDR1 SGHAT, CDR2 FQNNGV. The CDR3 bases are TGTGCCAGAAATACCGAGGGAAAACAGGGACGAGGGTACTTC. The encoded protein is CARNTEGKQGRGYF. The full variable domain, its missing parts supplied by reference TRBV11-2 and TRBJ2-7, is EAGVAQSPRYKIIEKRQSVAFWCNPISGHATLYWYQQILGQGPKLLIQFQNNGVVDDSQLPKDRFSAERLKGVDSTLKIQPAKLEDSAVYLCARNTEGKQGRGYFGPGTRLTVT.

The genes are TRBV5-1 and TRBJ2-2, with 9 bases aligning to TRBD1. V gave up 4 bases and J gave up 6 bases; unmatched junction bases: 7. The CDR3 is made up of 15 amino acids. Germline CDR1 and CDR2: SGHRS and YFSETQ. CDR3: CASSAWDREAGELFF. The CDR3 DNA is TGCGCCAGCAGCGCCTGGGACAGGGAGGCCGGGGAGCTGTTTTTT.

The chain combines TRBV7-2 with TRBJ2-3, with D perhaps TRBD2 (6 bases). Between the trimmed V and J ends, which lost 4 bases and 4 bases, there was a span of 21 bases. This CDR3 is built from 17 residues. Germline V CDR1 and CDR2: SGHTA, FQGNSA. CDR3 nucleotides: TGTGCCAGCAGCTCCGCCATCGGACTACATGGGGCAGATACGCAGTATTTT. This gives the protein CASSSAIGLHGADTQYF.

The rearrangement uses TRBV5-1 and TRBJ2-7; a weak D match, TRBD1 (6 bases). The CDR3 length is 15 residues. Germline-derived CDR1 and CDR2 are SGHRS and YFSETQ. V gave up 0 bases and J gave up 5 bases, with 15 bases separating them. The CDR3 DNA reads TGCGCCAGCAGCTTGGATACAGGGCGTCTAAACGAGCAGTACTTC. The encoded protein is CASSLDTGRLNEQYF.

The chain joins TRBV7-2 to TRBJ2-2; 9 positions match TRBD1. The junction had 15 bases not matched to a gene; V was cut back by 6 bases and J by 7 bases. This CDR3 spans 17 amino acids. Germline CDR1 SGHTA, CDR2 FQGNSA. The CDR3 DNA follows: TGTGCCAGCAGTCTTCCTCGGGACAGGGAGGATGTCGGGGAGCTGTTTTTT. It specifies CASSLPRDREDVGELFF.

The rearrangement uses TRBV5-1 and TRBJ2-1; tentative D call: TRBD2 (6 bases). In germline, CDR1 is SGHRS, CDR2 YFSETQ. The CDR3 is 14 amino acids. Trimming left V 4 bases short and J 5 bases short, with 13 bases between. CDR3 sequence reads: CASSAGLNDNEQFF. The CDR3 nucleotides read TGCGCCAGCAGCGCGGGACTCAACGACAATGAGCAGTTCTTC.

A word on this clone: The junction departs from germline at one end; a sequencing error may be responsible. The V and J genes are TRBV28 and TRBJ2-7; 13 nucleotides match TRBD2. The CDR3 contains 16 residues. Germline CDR1 is MDHEN and CDR2 is SYDVKM. The CDR3 nucleotides are TGTGCCAGCAGTTCCCGGACTAGCGGGGGTTCCTCCGAGCAGTACTTC. As protein: CASSSRTSGGSSEQYF.

V and J are TRBV7-8 and TRBJ1-1; possibly TRBD1 for D (5 bases). Germline V gives CDR1 SGHVS, CDR2 FQNEAQ. The CDR3 length is 14 residues. Trimming cost V 3 bases and J 0 bases, with 8 bases left between them. The CDR3 is CASSLEGLNTEAFF. In DNA, the CDR3 is TGTGCCAGCAGCTTGGAGGGACTGAACACTGAAGCTTTCTTT.

The V gene is TRBV5-4, the J gene TRBJ1-2; unclear D gene. Trimming shortened V by 1 base and J by 3 bases, and 10 bases separated the two germline ends. The germline CDR1 and CDR2 sequences are SGHNT and YYREEE (reference sequence). CDR3 size: 14 residues. In DNA, the CDR3 is TGTGCCAGCAGCTTGCGCACGAGGGACTATGGCTACACCTTC. The encoded protein is CASSLRTRDYGYTF.

This sequence joins TRBV15 and TRBJ1-1; 8 bases line up with TRBD1. Germline trimming cut 3 bases from V and 1 base from J; bases unmatched to any gene: 4. The germline gives CDR1 LNHNV, CDR2 YYDKDF (reference sequence). The CDR3 covers 15 residues. CDR3 sequence: CATSRKDRANTEAFF. The CDR3 nucleotides are TGTGCCACCAGCAGGAAGGACAGGGCGAACACTGAAGCTTTCTTT.

This chain links TRBV15 with TRBJ1-1; TRBD1 is a possible D gene (5 bases). CDR3 size: 14 residues. CDR1 LNHNV and CDR2 YYDKDF come from the germline V gene (reference sequence). Trimming left V 9 bases short and J 0 bases short, with 14 bases between. DNA for the CDR3: TGTGCCACTATGGGAGGGGCCGTGAACACTGAAGCTTTCTTT. As protein: CATMGGAVNTEAFF. Looking up the rest from reference TRBV15 and TRBJ1-1 gives the full variable domain: DAMVIQNPRYQVTQFGKPVTLSCSQTLNHNVMYWYQQKSSQAPKLLFHYYDKDFNNEADTPDNFQSRRPNTSFCFLDIRSPGLGDTAMYLCATMGGAVNTEAFFGQGTRLTVV.

The CDR3 DNA sequence: TGTGCCAGCAGCTTCGCTCCCGGGACAGGGCCCTATGGCTACACCTTC. Its translation is CASSFAPGTGPYGYTF. V gene TRBV7-2 combines with J gene TRBJ1-2; 9 positions match TRBD1. V shed 3 bases, J shed 4 bases, and the junction held 9 bases outside the gene matches. Germline loops: CDR1 SGHTA, CDR2 FQGNSA. The CDR3 consists of 16 residues.

The chain combines TRBV7-6 with TRBJ1-3, with D possibly matching TRBD1 (5 bases). V was clipped by 4 bases and J by 0 bases, with 13 bases between them. Germline lookup yields CDR1 SGHVS and CDR2 FNYEAQ. The CDR3 loop spans 16 amino acids. The CDR3 nucleotides are TGTGCCAGCAGCTCGACAGTCCCTAACTCTGGAAACACCATATATTTT. It translates to CASSSTVPNSGNTIYF.

The CDR3 here is CAWRRQGAYEQYF. The DNA for the CDR3 is TGTGCCTGGAGGAGACAGGGGGCTTACGAGCAGTACTTC. The rearrangement links TRBV30 to TRBJ2-7; TRBD1 matches at 10 bases. The CDR3 has 13 residues. Germline V gives CDR1 GTSNPN, CDR2 SVGIG (reference sequence). Trimming took 3 bases from V and 4 from J; bases not matched to a gene: 3.

The chain couples TRBV11-3 to TRBJ2-7; 9 bases match TRBD1. CDR1 is SGHNT and CDR2 is YENEEA in the germline V gene. With V trimmed by 5 bases and J by 6 bases, 8 bases remained unmatched. This CDR3 is built from 14 residues. CDR3 sequence reads: CASSPRDRDGEQYF. The CDR3 DNA is TGTGCCAGCAGCCCCCGGGACAGGGATGGCGAGCAGTACTTC.

The chain couples TRBV27 to TRBJ2-7, with a tentative D call TRBD2 (7 bases). Germline lookup yields CDR1 MNHEY and CDR2 SMNVEV (reference sequence). V gave up 8 bases and J gave up 3 bases, with 23 bases separating them. The CDR3 is 16 residues long. CDR3 nucleotide sequence: TGTGCCAGCGCGGCGGGGGCAGAACGGGTAGGCTACGAGCAGTACTTC. This encodes CASAAGAERVGYEQYF.

V gene TRBV19 combines with J gene TRBJ2-1; 8 bases are a match to TRBD2. V was clipped by 4 bases and J by 7 bases; unmatched bases: 12. Per germline, CDR1 LNHDA and CDR2 SQIVND (reference sequence). CDR3 length: 16 residues. In DNA, the CDR3 is TGTGCCAGTAGTACCCAACGAGCGGGAGACTTGAATGAGCAGTTCTTC. Translating gives CASSTQRAGDLNEQFF.